The rows below give T cell receptor beta chains drawn from one sample of a study of beta chain features in type 1 diabetes. Sequencing used immunoSEQ multiplex PCR; TCRdb keeps in-frame clones, though not all of them. This sample has over 600,000 clones, with around an eighth found just once. The sample was naive CD4+ T cells from blood. The receptors originated from a man aged 25-45 years with type 1 diabetes. The CDR3 runs from the conserved cysteine through the conserved F or W. The D gene is left open where the match is weak. Rows may omit the clone size; those that give it use once, few, many or a size class.

J: TRBJ2-7
size: few
V: TRBV5-1
D: TRBD2
DNA: TGCGCCAGCAGGGGGACTAGCGAGAGCTCCTACGAGCAGTACTTC
CDR3: CASRGTSESSYEQYF

J: TRBJ1-5
size: NA
V: TRBV13
D: TRBD1
DNA: TGTGCCAGCAGCTTACGGGGAACGGCGACAGGGGCTCGGCCCCAGCATTTT
CDR3: CASSLRGTATGARPQHF

J: TRBJ2-7
size: NA
V: TRBV7-9
D: TRBD1
DNA: TGTGCCAGCAGCTTAGATAGTGGGACAGGGTACAACGAGCAGTACTTC
CDR3: CASSLDSGTGYNEQYF

J: TRBJ2-7
size: few
V: TRBV19
D: TRBD1
DNA: TGTGCCAGTAGTCCGGACAGGGGAACCTACGAGCAGTACTTC
CDR3: CASSPDRGTYEQYF

J: TRBJ1-2
size: once
V: TRBV28
D: NA
DNA: TGTGCCAGCAGTTTCGTGGACTATGGCTACACCTTC
CDR3: CASSFVDYGYTF

J: TRBJ1-6
size: NA
V: TRBV7-2
D: NA
DNA: TGTGCCAGCAGCCCAGAGTTAGTCGCCCCCAATTCACCCCTCCACTTT
CDR3: CASSPELVAPNSPLHF

J: TRBJ2-7
size: NA
V: TRBV28
D: NA
DNA: TGTGCCAGCAGTGGATCATCACCGGGCCACAGCTACTACGAGCAGTACTTC
CDR3: CASSGSSPGHSYYEQYF

J: TRBJ1-5
size: NA
V: TRBV11-2
D: NA
DNA: TGTGCCAGCAGCTTGGCTGGGAGTAGCAATCAGCCCCAGCATTTT
CDR3: CASSLAGSSNQPQHF

J: TRBJ2-3
size: NA
V: TRBV28
D: NA
DNA: TGTGCCAGCAGTTTCCAGGGAAGGGATACGCAGTATTTT
CDR3: CASSFQGRDTQYF

J: TRBJ1-5
size: NA
V: TRBV7-2
D: NA
DNA: TGTGCCAGCAGCCGTGGGCAGGGAAATCAGCCCCAGCATTTT
CDR3: CASSRGQGNQPQHF

J: TRBJ1-6
size: few
V: TRBV12-5
D: TRBD1
DNA: TGTGCTAGTAGCGACGGACAGGTCTATAATTCACCCCTCCACTTT
CDR3: CASSDGQVYNSPLHF

J: TRBJ2-3
size: NA
V: TRBV2
D: NA
DNA: TGTGCCAGCGGGATACTAGCCGCAGATACGCAGTATTTT
CDR3: CASGILAADTQYF

J: TRBJ2-7
size: few
V: TRBV18
D: NA
DNA: TGTGCCAGCTCACCATCGGACGGCTCCTACGAGCAGTACTTC
CDR3: CASSPSDGSYEQYF

J: TRBJ2-1
size: NA
V: TRBV29-1
D: TRBD2
DNA: TGCAGCGTCAATAGCGGGGGGGCCGTCAATGAGCAGTTCTTC
CDR3: CSVNSGGAVNEQFF

J: TRBJ1-5
size: few
V: TRBV18
D: TRBD1
DNA: TGTGCCAGCTCCCAGGGACAGGGGAATCAGCCCCAGCATTTT
CDR3: CASSQGQGNQPQHF

J: TRBJ2-2
size: few
V: TRBV6-5
D: TRBD1
DNA: TGTGCCAGCAGTCCGCGGACAGGGCTAAACGGGGAGCTGTTTTTT
CDR3: CASSPRTGLNGELFF

J: TRBJ2-1
size: NA
V: TRBV7-2
D: NA
DNA: TGTGCCAGCACGCCCGGGCCCGATGAGCAGTTCTTC
CDR3: CASTPGPDEQFF

J: TRBJ2-3
size: NA
V: TRBV5-1
D: NA
DNA: TGCGCCAGCACCCGTATGCGGGTAGGGACAGATACGCAGTATTTT
CDR3: CASTRMRVGTDTQYF

J: TRBJ2-2
size: NA
V: TRBV9
D: NA
DNA: TGTGCCAGCAGCGTAGCTGGCAGGGGAGACACCGGGGAGCTGTTTTTT
CDR3: CASSVAGRGDTGELFF

J: TRBJ2-1
size: few
V: TRBV14
D: TRBD2
DNA: TGTGCCAGCAGCCAAGTAGACACTAGCGATTACAATGAGCAGTTCTTC
CDR3: CASSQVDTSDYNEQFF

J: TRBJ2-7
size: few
V: TRBV15
D: TRBD1
DNA: TGTGCCACCAGCAGAGGGGACAGGGACCCGTCAACTTCCTACGAGCAGTACTTC
CDR3: CATSRGDRDPSTSYEQYF

J: TRBJ1-2
size: few
V: TRBV29-1
D: NA
DNA: TGCAGCGTTGAAGTTGGTAACTATGGCTACACCTTC
CDR3: CSVEVGNYGYTF

J: TRBJ1-4
size: NA
V: TRBV14
D: NA
DNA: TGTGCCAGCAGCCAAGTCTTAGGGAGGACTAATGAAAAACTGTTTTTT
CDR3: CASSQVLGRTNEKLFF

J: TRBJ2-2
size: few
V: TRBV4-2
D: NA
DNA: TGTGCCAGCAGCCAAGATTTCGCGGGCGGTTACACCGGGGAGCTGTTTTTT
CDR3: CASSQDFAGGYTGELFF

J: TRBJ1-2
size: NA
V: TRBV7-8
D: TRBD1
DNA: TGTGCCAGCAGCCCAGGGACAGGGGGCGTCTATGGCTACACCTTC
CDR3: CASSPGTGGVYGYTF

J: TRBJ1-1
size: NA
V: TRBV5-4
D: NA
DNA: TGTGCCAGCAGCTCTCCGACGGGGCTTTCGAACACTGAAGCTTTCTTT
CDR3: CASSSPTGLSNTEAFF

J: TRBJ2-7
size: few
V: TRBV18
D: NA
DNA: TGTGCCAGCTCACTTTCGCCTACAGGGTACGAGCAGTACTTC
CDR3: CASSLSPTGYEQYF

J: TRBJ2-3
size: few
V: TRBV7-9
D: NA
DNA: TGTGCCAGCAGCTTAGGATTTAGCACAGATACGCAGTATTTT
CDR3: CASSLGFSTDTQYF

J: TRBJ1-6
size: few
V: TRBV13
D: NA
DNA: TGTGCCAGCAGCTTAGGCTCCGGTTTGGTAGGGTCACCCCTCCACTTT
CDR3: CASSLGSGLVGSPLHF

J: TRBJ1-1
size: NA
V: TRBV29-1
D: TRBD1
DNA: TGCAGCGGCGGAACAGGGGGCGCGGGCACTGAAGCTTTCTTT
CDR3: CSGGTGGAGTEAFF

J: TRBJ1-2
size: few
V: TRBV29-1
D: TRBD1
DNA: TGCAGCGTCAGGGGGCATGACTATGGCTACACCTTC
CDR3: CSVRGHDYGYTF

J: TRBJ2-3
size: NA
V: TRBV30
D: NA
DNA: TGTGCCTGGAGTGTAGGGGCGAGGGTGGGGGATACGCAGTATTTT
CDR3: CAWSVGARVGDTQYF

J: TRBJ2-3
size: NA
V: TRBV4-3
D: TRBD2
DNA: TGCGCCAGCAGCCACAAAGCGGGAGCGAGCACAGATACGCAGTATTTT
CDR3: CASSHKAGASTDTQYF

J: TRBJ1-1
size: NA
V: TRBV29-1
D: NA
DNA: TGCAGCGTTGAAGTTTACACTGAAGCTTTCTTT
CDR3: CSVEVYTEAFF

J: TRBJ2-1
size: NA
V: TRBV30
D: TRBD2
DNA: TGTGCCTGGTCCGGAGCGGGGGGGCTGCCCCCAGGGTACAATGAGCAGTTCTTC
CDR3: CAWSGAGGLPPGYNEQFF

J: TRBJ2-1
size: few
V: TRBV12-5
D: NA
DNA: TGTGCTAGTGGTTTGGGGGCGAGGCCCGTAGGCAATGAGCAGTTCTTC
CDR3: CASGLGARPVGNEQFF

J: TRBJ1-2
size: NA
V: TRBV27
D: TRBD1
DNA: TGTGCCAGCAGTTCAGGGGGCTATGGCTACACCTTC
CDR3: CASSSGGYGYTF

J: TRBJ2-7
size: NA
V: TRBV7-3
D: NA
DNA: TGTGCCAGCAGCTTAAGCGGGCTCCTAAACTCCGAGCAGTACTTC
CDR3: CASSLSGLLNSEQYF

J: TRBJ2-5
size: few
V: TRBV11-2
D: NA
DNA: TGTGCCAGCAGCTTAGGGTCAGGGACGGGGGCGGAGACCCAGTACTTC
CDR3: CASSLGSGTGAETQYF

J: TRBJ1-5
size: few
V: TRBV6-5
D: TRBD1
DNA: TGTGCCAGCGCCAACATGGGTAGGGACAGTCAGCCCCAGCATTTT
CDR3: CASANMGRDSQPQHF

J: TRBJ2-1
size: NA
V: TRBV25-1
D: TRBD2
DNA: TGTGCCAGCAGTTTAACCGGCGGGGGAGTAGAGCAGTTCTTC
CDR3: CASSLTGGGVEQFF

J: TRBJ1-3
size: NA
V: TRBV6-5
D: NA
DNA: TGTGCCAGCAGTTTCAGCAGCATAACTGGAAACACCATATATTTT
CDR3: CASSFSSITGNTIYF

J: TRBJ1-1
size: NA
V: TRBV29-1
D: NA
DNA: TGCAGCGTTGAAGATGGGGCAGGGGTGAACACTGAAGCTTTCTTT
CDR3: CSVEDGAGVNTEAFF

J: TRBJ2-5
size: few
V: TRBV7-9
D: TRBD2
DNA: TGTGCCAGCAGCCCTAGCGGGGGGGCCGGAGAGACCCAGTACTTC
CDR3: CASSPSGGAGETQYF

J: TRBJ1-4
size: few
V: TRBV2
D: TRBD1
DNA: TGTGCCAGCGGCCCCGGGACAGGGTTGGGAAAACTGTTTTTT
CDR3: CASGPGTGLGKLFF

J: TRBJ2-7
size: NA
V: TRBV2
D: TRBD1
DNA: TGTGCCAGCAGTGTCTTGGGACAGGGGGGCTACGAGCAGTACTTC
CDR3: CASSVLGQGGYEQYF